The next 18 T cell receptor beta chains were all read from a single sample in a study of T-cell reconstitution after alpha-beta-depleted transplantation in children. As it was prepared, the TCRbeta library received unique molecular identifiers. TCRdb ran MiXCR on the PCR reads and lists one entry per CDR3 protein. The data hold almost 600,000 distinct CDR3 sequences, with more than 20% observed a single time. The sample here was PBMCs, taken before TCRalphabeta/CD19-depleted stem cell transplant. These receptors all come from a boy younger than two with Wiskott-Aldrich syndrome, due to receive a stem cell transplant.

The chain carries TRBV24-1 and TRBJ2-1; D remains ambiguous. The CDR3 contains 15 residues. The germline V gene has CDR1 KGHDR and CDR2 SFDVKD. V dropped 5 bases and J dropped 2 bases, with 12 bases sitting between them. This CDR3 is CATSAASFTYNEQFF. The DNA of the CDR3 is TGTGCCACCAGTGCCGCCTCCTTTACCTACAATGAGCAGTTCTTC.

This chain connects TRBV5-1 to TRBJ2-7; D is uncertain. Germline V lookup: CDR1 SGHRS, CDR2 YFSETQ. Deletions cut 5 bases from V and 3 bases from J, with 6 bases between. CDR3 size: 11 residues. CDR3 region: CASRMNYEQYF. In nucleotides, the CDR3 is TGCGCCAGCAGAATGAACTACGAGCAGTACTTC.

The V call is TRBV12-5, the J call TRBJ2-1, with 7 bases aligning to TRBD2. The V and J ends lost 8 bases and 4 bases, in that order; junction bases with no gene match: 8. The CDR3 covers 14 residues. In germline, CDR1 is LGHNT, CDR2 FRNRAP. The DNA for the CDR3 is TGTGCTAGTATGTCTAGCGGACGTTACAATGAGCAGTTCTTC. Residues: CASMSSGRYNEQFF.

The gene calls are TRBV5-1 and TRBJ2-3, with D possibly matching TRBD2 (6 bases). Germline V gene sequence: CDR1 SGHRS, CDR2 YFSETQ. This CDR3 comprises 14 residues. V shed 4 bases and J shed 5 bases, with 14 bases lying between them. The CDR3 region is CASSTRDLLDTQYF. The CDR3 nucleotides are TGCGCCAGCAGCACACGGGACTTATTAGATACGCAGTATTTT. Drawing the rest from reference TRBV5-1 and TRBJ2-3, the complete variable domain is KAGVTQTPRYLIKTRGQQVTLSCSPISGHRSVSWYQQTPGQGLQFLFEYFSETQRNKGNFPGRFSGRQFSNSRSEMNVSTLELGDSALYLCASSTRDLLDTQYFGPGTRLTVL.

A few counts support this clonotype. The chain has TRBV28 and TRBJ1-6; D call uncertain. Trimming removed 6 bases at V and 9 bases at J, with 12 bases between. This CDR3 region has 13 residues. In germline, CDR1 is MDHEN, CDR2 SYDVKM. The CDR3 nucleotides read TGTGCCAGCAGAGCCCAGAATTTTTCACCCCTCCACTTT. Translation gives CASRAQNFSPLHF.

This clonotype was counted only a few times. This chain connects TRBV20-1 to TRBJ1-3, with TRBD1 identical over 9 bases. Germline CDR1 is DFQATT and CDR2 is SNEGSKA (reference sequence). Germline trimming cut 4 bases from V and 0 bases from J; bases unmatched to any gene: 7. The CDR3 has 16 residues. The CDR3 region has the DNA TGCAGTGCTACTCCCGGGACAGGGTTCTCTGGAAACACCATATATTTT. This codes for CSATPGTGFSGNTIYF.

The chain has TRBV10-3 and TRBJ2-5; TRBD1 aligns across 7 bases. The CDR3 length is 13 residues. From germline, CDR1 is ENHRY and CDR2 SYGVKD. The trim removed 10 bases at V and 7 bases at J, leaving 12 bases unmatched. The CDR3: CANENRGLGTQYF. CDR3 coding DNA: TGTGCCAACGAAAACAGGGGCCTGGGGACCCAGTACTTC.

This clonotype appeared a few times. The rearrangement uses TRBV20-1 and TRBJ2-7, with D maybe TRBD2 (5 bases). V shed 5 bases and J shed 3 bases, with 20 bases lying between them. The CDR3 is 15 residues long. The V gene's germline CDR1 is DFQATT and CDR2 SNEGSKA (reference sequence). The chain's CDR3 is CSALAPSFKIYEQYF. The CDR3 nucleotides are TGCAGTGCTTTAGCTCCTAGCTTTAAAATCTACGAGCAGTACTTC.

This clonotype appeared a few times. The chain employs TRBV27 and TRBJ1-1, with no clear D. Germline lookup yields CDR1 MNHEY and CDR2 SMNVEV (reference sequence). V was pared by 2 bases and J by 3 bases, with 22 bases between. This CDR3 region has 18 residues. CDR3 loop: CASSLKGVGSWSYTEAFF. For the CDR3, the DNA is TGTGCCAGCAGTTTAAAGGGAGTGGGGTCTTGGAGCTACACTGAAGCTTTCTTT.

This clonotype was recorded a few times. The chain couples TRBV24-1 to TRBJ2-1; 11 nucleotides line up with TRBD1. This CDR3 has 15 residues. V shed 3 bases and J 8 bases; nucleotides not matched to a gene: 5. Germline V CDR1 and CDR2: KGHDR, SFDVKD. CDR3 in amino acids: CATSDPGQGGDEQFF. CDR3 in DNA: TGTGCCACCAGTGATCCGGGACAGGGGGGCGATGAGCAGTTCTTC.

The chain employs TRBV7-6 and TRBJ1-1; 7 nucleotides line up with TRBD1. Germline values: CDR1 SGHVS, CDR2 FNYEAQ. V lost 6 bases and J lost 8; bases outside the gene matches: 12. The CDR3 spans 14 residues. Here the CDR3 reads CASRAGGSRTEAFF. As DNA, the CDR3 is TGTGCCAGCAGGGCAGGGGGTTCCCGGACCGAAGCTTTCTTT.

This clonotype was observed a handful of times. V is TRBV30 and J is TRBJ1-1; TRBD1 matches 7 bases. The germline V gene encodes CDR1 GTSNPN and CDR2 SVGIG (reference sequence). This CDR3 is 13 amino acids long. After removal of 5 bases from V and 0 bases from J, the junction contained 3 bases not matched to a gene. CDR3 region: CAWETGMNTEAFF. CDR3 DNA sequence: TGTGCCTGGGAGACAGGGATGAACACTGAAGCTTTCTTT.

In this sample, this clonotype turned up a few times. The J gene is TRBJ2-1, the V gene TRBV5-6; 8 bases align to TRBD2. CDR3 length: 16 amino acids. Germline assignment: CDR1 SGHDT and CDR2 YYEEEE. J gave up 6 bases and V 4 bases, and 12 bases lay outside the gene matches. The CDR3 loop reads CASSAPGLGEGNEQFF. The CDR3 DNA sequence: TGTGCCAGCAGCGCACCGGGACTAGGGGAAGGCAATGAGCAGTTCTTC.

The J gene is TRBJ2-2, the V gene TRBV3-1; 8 bases map to TRBD1. V gave up 11 bases and J gave up 4 bases; unmatched junction bases: 21. The CDR3 extends over 18 amino acids. Germline assignment: CDR1 LGHDT and CDR2 YNNKEL (reference sequence). The CDR3 DNA reads as TGTGCCTGCTGTTTAGACAGGGGTCGGGGGTCGGGCACCGGGGAGCTGTTTTTT. It is translated as CACCLDRGRGSGTGELFF.

The genes are TRBV20-1 and TRBJ2-5; 13 bases fit TRBD2. Per germline, CDR1 DFQATT and CDR2 SNEGSKA (reference sequence). This CDR3 region has 16 residues. Trimming removed 0 bases from V and 5 bases from J; junction bases left unmatched: 6. The CDR3 DNA sequence: TGCAGTGCTAGAGATCAACTAGCGGGAGGGTTTGAGACCCAGTACTTC. It encodes CSARDQLAGGFETQYF.

The chain couples TRBV10-3 to TRBJ2-7; 7 nucleotides line up with TRBD1. Germline V lookup: CDR1 ENHRY, CDR2 SYGVKD. CDR3 size: 14 residues. Trimming cost V 4 bases and J 5 bases; bases outside gene matches: 8. CDR3 nucleotide sequence: TGTGCCATCAGTGCGACAGGGTCAGTCAACGAGCAGTACTTC. Translated: CAISATGSVNEQYF.

This chain joins TRBV20-1 and TRBJ1-2; D is possibly TRBD1 (5 bases). V lost 6 bases, J lost 4 bases, and 15 bases lay in between. Germline CDR1 DFQATT, CDR2 SNEGSKA (reference sequence). This CDR3 region has 13 residues. The CDR3 sequence is CSAAGTGLYGYTF. The CDR3 nucleotides are TGCAGTGCCGCGGGGACGGGGCTCTATGGCTACACCTTC.

This clonotype was observed a few times. The chain combines TRBV5-1 with TRBJ2-3; 7 nucleotides line up with TRBD1. V gave up 4 bases and J gave up 4 bases; unmatched junction bases: 6. The CDR3 covers 14 residues. The germline V gene has CDR1 SGHRS and CDR2 YFSETQ. The CDR3 loop is CASSQDRPSDTQYF. DNA for the CDR3: TGCGCCAGCAGCCAGGACAGGCCTTCAGATACGCAGTATTTT.